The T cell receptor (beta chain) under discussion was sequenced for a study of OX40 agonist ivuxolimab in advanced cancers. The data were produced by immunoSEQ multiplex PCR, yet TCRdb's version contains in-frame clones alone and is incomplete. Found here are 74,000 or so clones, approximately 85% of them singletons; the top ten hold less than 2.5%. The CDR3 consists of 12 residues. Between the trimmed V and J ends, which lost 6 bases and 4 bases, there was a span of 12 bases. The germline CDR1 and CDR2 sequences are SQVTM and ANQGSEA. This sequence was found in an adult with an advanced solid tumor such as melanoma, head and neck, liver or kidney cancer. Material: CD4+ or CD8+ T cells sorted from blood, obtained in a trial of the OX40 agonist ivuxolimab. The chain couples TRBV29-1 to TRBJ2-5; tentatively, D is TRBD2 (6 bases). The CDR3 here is CSVRAGRETQYF. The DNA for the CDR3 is TGCAGCGTCAGGGCGGGACGAGAGACCCAGTACTTC.